Included here is one T cell receptor beta chain sequence, with context. Its antigen has not been determined. Per-nucleotide qualities are absent, and no much larger clonotype sits a single base away. The data were obtained in a study of blood T cell repertoires in COVID-19 (dated by TCRdb to the early 2020s). Regarding the research as a whole: Samples from collaborators originated in the United States, Italy and Spain and spanned both the acute and convalescent phases of COVID-19. The samples were drawn from two sources: the first 160 participants of the ongoing ImmuneRACE study, and over 950 subjects contributed by 6 global collaborators. The repertoires were released in a freely available public database intended as a resource for research on the immune response to SARS-CoV-2. The material from the prospective study consisted of cDNA or gDNA derived from T cells, B-cell-depleted T cells, or PBMCs. Subjects who had been exposed to COVID-19, were actively infected with it, or had recovered from it provided the deeply sampled blood TCRbeta repertoires that made up the dataset. Where available, HLA class I and class II types were taken from metadata supplied by the sample provider and were not determined by assay-based typing. The sample metadata nearly always contained a de-identified subject ID, COVID-19 status, age in years and sex.

What the research found in general, with its limitations: How much clinical and demographic metadata was included differed by source and by participant, and the metadata was provided uncurated.

Samples from volunteer blood donors who had recovered from COVID-19 were contributed by a second Seattle source. Collaborating institutions collected whole blood in K2EDTA tubes following their own protocols. For TCRbeta analysis, collaborators shipped samples as frozen whole blood, isolated PBMCs, or DNA extracted from either of those sample types. After removal of 7 bases from V and 0 bases from J, the junction retains 10 bases not matched to a gene. CDR1 and CDR2 are read off the germline V gene (reference sequence) as MNHEY and SMNVEV. Including cysteine and phenylalanine, the CDR3 has 17 amino acids. Here the CDR3 DNA is all that survives: 51 bases in frame from base 1. TCRbeta CDR3 regions were amplified from genomic DNA using the immunoSEQ Assay, a bias-controlled multiplex PCR. Per the source publication's procedure: Within the assay, amplification of reference gene primers was used to estimate how many nucleated cells each sample contained. To quantify the absolute abundance of each unique TCRbeta CDR3 rearrangement, sequence reads were collapsed and filtered. Productive Simpson clonality was computed per sample as the square root of Simpson's diversity index over productive rearrangements. As stored in TCRdb, this immuneACCESS dataset retains in-frame rearrangements with V and J assigned. A fraction of the clones does not appear; measured against another copy, unresolved V genes explain less than half of the discrepancy, and the remainder lacks a known reason. The DNA was the basis for D and trimming; V, J and clone size are from that table. The sample table holds about 150,000 clones, of which about nine tenths were seen once. Approximately 40% of the sample rests with the top ten.

The receptor was isolated from a man in his forties or fifties who had recovered from COVID-19. The specimen was peripheral blood. The chain is assembled from TRBV27 and TRBJ2-1; 9 central nucleotides agree with TRBD1. The nucleotide sequence reads as follows: TGTGCCAGCACCCTAGGGGGGACAGGGCTCTCCTACAATGAGCAGTTCTTC. Its protein product is CASTLGGTGLSYNEQFF.